This is a list of T cell receptor beta chains from one sample in a study of shared clonotypes between healthy human individuals. The protocol was immunoSEQ multiplex PCR, while the TCRdb copy is restricted to in-frame clones and leaves out a portion. The sample yields around 1 million clones, around 80% seen once. Sequencing input: memory CD4+ T cells sorted from blood. The source is a man aged 18 to 29 in good health. CDR3s include the opening cysteine and the closing phenylalanine or tryptophan. Fields, in order: D gene, clone size, V gene, J gene, CDR3 DNA, CDR3 protein. D genes are given only for firm matches. The size field is filled for only some rows; it gives once, few, many or a size class.

>TRBD1|-|TRBV9|TRBJ1-2
TGTGCCAGCAGCGCCCAGGACAGGCTTAACTATGGCTACACCTTC
CASSAQDRLNYGYTF
>-|-|TRBV6-6|TRBJ2-7
TGTGCCAGCAGGATCCGGGACAACCTCTACGAGCAGTACTTC
CASRIRDNLYEQYF
>-|-|TRBV6-5|TRBJ2-1
TGTGCCAGCAGTTACAGGGACACCTTCTACAATGAGCAGTTCTTC
CASSYRDTFYNEQFF
>TRBD1|many|TRBV7-2|TRBJ1-6
TGTGCCAGCAGCTCACAGGGGGAACGGTCACCCCTCCACTTT
CASSSQGERSPLHF
>-|once|TRBV28|TRBJ2-7
TGTGCCAGCAGTCTCCGCCGGGCCAAGGGAGTCTACGAGCAGTACTTC
CASSLRRAKGVYEQYF
>TRBD1|-|TRBV30|TRBJ1-6
TGTGCCTGGAGATCCAGGGGGGGAAATAATTCACCCCTCCACTTT
CAWRSRGGNNSPLHF
>TRBD2|few|TRBV29-1|TRBJ2-7
TGCAGCGTTGAAGGCCCCACCTCAAGTAGCGGGACGTACGAGCAGTACTTC
CSVEGPTSSSGTYEQYF
>-|once|TRBV27|TRBJ2-6
TGTGCCAGCAGTTTTACCTCGAGCTCTGGGGCCAACGTCCTGACTTTC
CASSFTSSSGANVLTF
>-|-|TRBV28|TRBJ1-2
TGTGCCAGCACCTCGCTGGAGGGTAAACTCTATGGCTACACCTTC
CASTSLEGKLYGYTF
>-|-|TRBV7-2|TRBJ2-7
TGTGCCAGCAGCTTAGATTCCGCATTAGGGCAGTACTTC
CASSLDSALGQYF
>-|once|TRBV7-7|TRBJ2-2
TGTGCTAGCAGCCCCCAGGGAACCGGGGAGCTGTTTTTT
CASSPQGTGELFF
>-|-|TRBV18|TRBJ2-3
TGTGCCAGCTCACCATATCCAAGCACAGATACGCAGTATTTT
CASSPYPSTDTQYF
>-|-|TRBV11-2|TRBJ1-3
TGTGCCAGCAGCTTACCCCGAAGTGGTAGAACCATATATTTT
CASSLPRSGRTIYF
>TRBD1|-|TRBV11-2|TRBJ2-6
TGTGCCAGCAGCCAAACAGGGGGCGCTGGGGCCAACGTCCTGACTTTC
CASSQTGGAGANVLTF
>-|-|TRBV7-9|TRBJ1-2
TGTGCCAGCAGCTTAGGGCCATCTAACTATGGCTACACCTTC
CASSLGPSNYGYTF
>TRBD1|-|TRBV9|TRBJ1-2
TGTGCCAGCAGCGCGGCCGGGACAGGGGGCGAGCGTGGTGGCTACACCTTC
CASSAAGTGGERGGYTF
>-|-|TRBV12-5|TRBJ2-2
TGTGCTAGTGGTTTTTCAGGGGCCTCCCCCGGGGAGCTGTTTTTT
CASGFSGASPGELFF
>TRBD1|-|TRBV7-2|TRBJ1-4
TGTGCCAGCAGCTTATGGGGGACAGGGGGCATTGAAAAACTGTTTTTT
CASSLWGTGGIEKLFF
>-|once|TRBV15|TRBJ1-4
TGTGCCACCGGCATATGGGGGAGCGAAAAACTGTTTTTT
CATGIWGSEKLFF
>TRBD1|-|TRBV28|TRBJ2-3
TGTGCCAGCAGTCCGGGGACAGTTAGCACAGATACGCAGTATTTT
CASSPGTVSTDTQYF
>-|-|TRBV7-8|TRBJ2-7
TGTGCCAGCAGCGTCAGACTTTTGGTAGACGGGAACCCCTACGAGCAGTACTTC
CASSVRLLVDGNPYEQYF
>-|many|TRBV30|TRBJ1-5
TGTGGCGTTTCCTCGACAAAGAGCAATCAGCCCCAGCATTTT
CGVSSTKSNQPQHF
>-|-|TRBV19|TRBJ1-5
TGTGCCAGTAGTATCGGCCCGGAGCCCCAGCATTTT
CASSIGPEPQHF
>TRBD2|-|TRBV2|TRBJ2-3
TGTGCCAGCAGTGCCCGACGACTAGCGGGAGGCCCAGATACGCAGTATTTT
CASSARRLAGGPDTQYF
>TRBD2|-|TRBV10-1|TRBJ2-1
TGCGCCAGCAGTAGGACTAGCGCGTACAATGAGCAGTTCTTC
CASSRTSAYNEQFF
>-|many|TRBV5-4|TRBJ2-3
TGTGCCAGCAGCTCACAGGGTTTAACGCAGTATTTT
CASSSQGLTQYF
>TRBD2|-|TRBV5-4|TRBJ2-7
TGTGCCAGCAGCTTGGACGGGTTGGGAGGGGCCTACGAGCAGTACTTC
CASSLDGLGGAYEQYF